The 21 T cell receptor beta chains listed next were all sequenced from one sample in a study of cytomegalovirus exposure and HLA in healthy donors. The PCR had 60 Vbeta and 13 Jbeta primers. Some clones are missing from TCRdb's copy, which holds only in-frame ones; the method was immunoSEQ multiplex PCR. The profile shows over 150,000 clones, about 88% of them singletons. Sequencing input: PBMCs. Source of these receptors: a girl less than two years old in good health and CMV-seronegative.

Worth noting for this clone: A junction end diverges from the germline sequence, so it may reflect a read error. This CDR3 is CSSSLVGTGRYEQYF. The CDR3 bases are TGTTCCAGCAGCTTAGTGGGGACAGGGCGCTACGAGCAGTACTTC. This chain connects TRBV7-9 to TRBJ2-7, with TRBD1 matching 9 bases. Looked up from germline, CDR1 is SEHNR and CDR2 is FQNEAQ (reference sequence). This CDR3 spans 15 amino acids.

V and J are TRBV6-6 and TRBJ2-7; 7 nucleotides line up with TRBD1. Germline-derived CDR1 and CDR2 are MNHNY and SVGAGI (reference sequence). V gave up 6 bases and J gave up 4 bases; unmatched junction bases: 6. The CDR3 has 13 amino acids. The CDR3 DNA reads TGTGCCAGCAGGCCCGGGACAGTGTACGAGCAGTACTTC. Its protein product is CASRPGTVYEQYF.

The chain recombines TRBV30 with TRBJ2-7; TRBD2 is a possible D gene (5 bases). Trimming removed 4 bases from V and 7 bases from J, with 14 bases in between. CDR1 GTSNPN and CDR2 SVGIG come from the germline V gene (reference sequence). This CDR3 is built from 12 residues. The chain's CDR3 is CAWNRDLQEQYF. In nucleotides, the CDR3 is TGTGCCTGGAACCGGGATCTCCAAGAGCAGTACTTC.

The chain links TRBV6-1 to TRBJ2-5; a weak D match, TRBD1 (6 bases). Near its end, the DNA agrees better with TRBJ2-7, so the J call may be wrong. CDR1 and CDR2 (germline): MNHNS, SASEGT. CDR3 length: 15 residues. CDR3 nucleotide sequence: TGTGCCAGCAAAGAACAAACAGGGTTCTCGTACGAGCAGTACTTC. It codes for CASKEQTGFSYEQYF.

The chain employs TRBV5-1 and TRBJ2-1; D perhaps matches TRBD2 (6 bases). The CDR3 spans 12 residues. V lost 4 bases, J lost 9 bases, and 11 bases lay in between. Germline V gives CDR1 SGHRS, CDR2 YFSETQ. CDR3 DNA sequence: TGCGCCAGCAGCCTTGATAGCGGTGAGCAGTTCTTC. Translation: CASSLDSGEQFF.

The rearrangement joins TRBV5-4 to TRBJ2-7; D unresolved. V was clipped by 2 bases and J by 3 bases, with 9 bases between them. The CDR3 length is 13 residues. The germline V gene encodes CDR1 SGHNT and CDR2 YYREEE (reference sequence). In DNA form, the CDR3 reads TGTGCCAGCAGCTTAGACAAGGTCTACGAGCAGTACTTC. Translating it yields CASSLDKVYEQYF.

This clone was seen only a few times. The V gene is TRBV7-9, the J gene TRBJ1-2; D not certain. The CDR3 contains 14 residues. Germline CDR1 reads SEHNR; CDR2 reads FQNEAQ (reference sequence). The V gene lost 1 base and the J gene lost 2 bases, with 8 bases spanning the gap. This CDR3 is CASSLVRGNYGYTF. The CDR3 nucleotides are TGTGCCAGCAGCTTAGTCAGAGGGAACTATGGCTACACCTTC. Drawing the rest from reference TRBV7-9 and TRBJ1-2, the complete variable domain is DTGVSQNPRHKITKRGQNVTFRCDPISEHNRLYWYRQTLGQGPEFLTYFQNEAQLEKSRLLSDRFSAERPKGSFSTLEIQRTEQGDSAMYLCASSLVRGNYGYTFGSGTRLTVV.

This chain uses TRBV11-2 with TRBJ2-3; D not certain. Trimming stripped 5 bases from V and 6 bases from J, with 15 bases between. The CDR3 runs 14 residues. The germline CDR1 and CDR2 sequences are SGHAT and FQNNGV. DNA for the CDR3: TGTGCCAGCAGCGAGGCGCGAGGCCCCGATACGCAGTATTTT. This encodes CASSEARGPDTQYF.

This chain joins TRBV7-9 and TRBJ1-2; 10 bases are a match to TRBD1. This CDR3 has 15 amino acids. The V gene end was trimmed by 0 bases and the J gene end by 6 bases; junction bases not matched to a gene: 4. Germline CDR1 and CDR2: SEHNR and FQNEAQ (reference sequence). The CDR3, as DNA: TGTGCCAGCAGCTTAGCTGGGGACAGGGGAAATGGCTACACCTTC. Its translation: CASSLAGDRGNGYTF.

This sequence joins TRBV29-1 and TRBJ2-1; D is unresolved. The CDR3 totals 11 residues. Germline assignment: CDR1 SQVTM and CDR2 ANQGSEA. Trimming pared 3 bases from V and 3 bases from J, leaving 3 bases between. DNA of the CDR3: TGCAGCGTTGACAACTACAATGAGCAGTTCTTC. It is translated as CSVDNYNEQFF.

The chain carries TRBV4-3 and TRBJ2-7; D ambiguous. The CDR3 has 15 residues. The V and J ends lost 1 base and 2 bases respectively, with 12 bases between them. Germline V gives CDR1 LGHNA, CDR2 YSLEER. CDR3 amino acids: CASSQVATPTYEQYF. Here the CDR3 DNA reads TGCGCCAGCAGCCAAGTGGCGACACCCACCTACGAGCAGTACTTC.

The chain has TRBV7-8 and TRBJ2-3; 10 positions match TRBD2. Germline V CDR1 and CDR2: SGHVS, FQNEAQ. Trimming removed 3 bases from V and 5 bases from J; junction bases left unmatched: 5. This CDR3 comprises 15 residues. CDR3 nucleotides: TGTGCCAGCAGCTTTAGCGGGGGGCTGCTAGATACGCAGTATTTT. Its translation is CASSFSGGLLDTQYF.

The CDR3 DNA reads TGTGCCAGCAGGGGCGGGGCTGAAGCTTTCTTT. Its translation is CASRGGAEAFF. The chain couples TRBV6-5 to TRBJ1-1; unclear D gene. Germline CDR1 MNHEY, CDR2 SVGAGI. V lost 6 bases and J 6 bases, leaving 8 bases between the germline ends. This CDR3 is built from 11 residues.

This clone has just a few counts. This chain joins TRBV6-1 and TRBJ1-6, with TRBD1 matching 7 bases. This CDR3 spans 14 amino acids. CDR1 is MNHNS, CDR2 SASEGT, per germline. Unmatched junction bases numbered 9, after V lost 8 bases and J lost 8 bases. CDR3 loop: CASGLQGLDSPLHF. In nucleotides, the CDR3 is TGTGCCAGCGGCTTACAGGGGTTGGATTCACCCCTCCACTTT.

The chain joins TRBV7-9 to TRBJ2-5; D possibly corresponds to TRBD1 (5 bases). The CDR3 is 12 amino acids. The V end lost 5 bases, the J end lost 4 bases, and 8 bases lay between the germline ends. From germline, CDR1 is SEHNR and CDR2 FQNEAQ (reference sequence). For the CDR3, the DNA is TGTGCCAGCAGCGTGACAGTAGAGACCCAGTACTTC. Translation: CASSVTVETQYF.

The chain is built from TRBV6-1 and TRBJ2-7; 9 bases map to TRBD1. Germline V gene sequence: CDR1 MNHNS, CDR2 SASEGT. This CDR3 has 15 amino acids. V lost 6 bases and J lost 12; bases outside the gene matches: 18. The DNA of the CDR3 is TGTGCCAGCAGGAAGGACAGGGGACAAACCAGTCTACGGTACTTC. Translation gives CASRKDRGQTSLRYF.

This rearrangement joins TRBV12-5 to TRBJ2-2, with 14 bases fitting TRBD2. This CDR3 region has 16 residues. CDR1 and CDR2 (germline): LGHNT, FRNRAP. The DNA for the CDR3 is TGTGCCGTAGGACTAGCGGGGGGCGCGAACACCGGGGAGCTGTTTTTT. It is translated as CAVGLAGGANTGELFF. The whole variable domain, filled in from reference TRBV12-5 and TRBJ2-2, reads DARVTQTPRHKVTEMGQEVTMRCQPILGHNTVFWYRQTMMQGLELLAYFRNRAPLDDSGMPKDRFSAEMPDATLATLKIQPSEPRDSAVYFCAVGLAGGANTGELFFGEGSRLTVL.

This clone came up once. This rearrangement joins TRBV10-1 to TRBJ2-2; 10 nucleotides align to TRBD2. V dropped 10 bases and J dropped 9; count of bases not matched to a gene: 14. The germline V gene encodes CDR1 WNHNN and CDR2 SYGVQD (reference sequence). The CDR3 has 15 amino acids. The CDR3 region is CAIEPSGSGDRELFF. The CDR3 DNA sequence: TGCGCCATCGAACCTAGCGGGAGTGGGGATCGGGAGCTGTTTTTT.

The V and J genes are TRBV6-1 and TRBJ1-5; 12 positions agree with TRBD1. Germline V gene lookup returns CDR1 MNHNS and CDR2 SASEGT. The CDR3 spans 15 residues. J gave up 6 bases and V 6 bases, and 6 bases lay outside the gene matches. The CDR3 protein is CASRRGQGARQPQHF. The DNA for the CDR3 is TGTGCCAGCAGGAGGGGACAGGGGGCGCGTCAGCCCCAGCATTTT.

CDR3 residues: CASSIDRWDTEAFF. The CDR3, as DNA: TGTGCCAGCAGCATCGACAGGTGGGACACTGAAGCTTTCTTT. V and J are TRBV7-2 and TRBJ1-1, with D perhaps TRBD1 (6 bases). The germline V gene has CDR1 SGHTA and CDR2 FQGNSA. V gave up 5 bases and J gave up 3 bases, with 13 bases separating them. The CDR3 loop spans 14 amino acids.

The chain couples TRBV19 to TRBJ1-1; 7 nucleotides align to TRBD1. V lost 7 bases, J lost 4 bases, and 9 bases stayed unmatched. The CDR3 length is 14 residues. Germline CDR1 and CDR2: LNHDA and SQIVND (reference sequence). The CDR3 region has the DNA TGTGCCAGTAAAACAGGGGCCGGGGTCACTGAAGCTTTCTTT. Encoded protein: CASKTGAGVTEAFF.